This T cell receptor (beta chain) originates from a study of T-cell memory formation after mild COVID-19 (dated by TCRdb to the early 2020s). Regarding the study in general: TCR sequence clusters from the two donors were found to be largely donor specific. Two young, previously healthy adult volunteers, one female and one male, were included in the cohort. Longitudinal TCRalpha and TCRbeta repertoire sequencing tracked T-cell clones expanding and contracting after mild COVID-19 in a couple of donors.

The paper as a whole reports these results and caveats: Clones that contracted from day 15 to 85 showed balanced CD4/CD8 phenotypes, whereas a second wave of clones that expanded from day 15 to 37 leaned towards CD4+. SARS-CoV-2 specificity was not confirmed for the second-wave clones peaking on day 37. The detection of some responding clones in pre-infection memory suggests that pre-existing cross-reactive memory T cells joined the SARS-CoV-2 response. The study included only a couple of mild cases, and larger cohorts that include severe cases with pre-infection samples were judged to be necessary. Contracting CD4+ clones turned up mainly in the CM and EM memory subsets, whereas EMRA was where CD8+ clones were enriched.

Ficoll-Paque density gradient centrifugation was the method used to isolate PBMCs. These reads were obtained on an Illumina NovaSeq 6000. Using 5'RACE with constant-segment primers, TCRalpha and TCRbeta cDNA libraries were constructed, with sample barcodes and unique molecular identifiers added in the process. Trizol reagent was used to extract RNA from every sample. The libraries were amplified in two PCR steps, and the second step added a second sample barcode and Illumina TruSeq adapters. Sequencing of libraries was performed on an Illumina NovaSeq with 2 x 150 bp paired-end reads. In the source study's methods: Reads were demultiplexed and collapsed into UMI-guided consensus sequences with migec v1.2.7. Using mixcr v2.1.11, the UMI consensuses were aligned to TRA and TRB V and J templates and assembled into clonotypes. Clonotypes were classified as expanded or contracted when called significant by both edgeR and NoisET, with noise models trained on biological replicates. For edgeR calls, a false discovery rate-adjusted p below 0.01 and a log2 fold-change threshold of 1 were applied. As an exploratory analysis of dynamics, PCA with hierarchical clustering was applied to max-normalized trajectories of the 1000 most abundant clonotypes. Each responding clone was given a CD4 or CD8 phenotype based on the CD4+ and CD8+ repertoires, which had been sequenced separately. The public sequencing data were trimmed at Q25 with fastp and processed into clonotypes with MiXCR by TCRdb, which kept only in-frame beta chains. Rows are unified per CDR3 protein, each entry keeping the most common DNA and genes. TCRdb's processing, not the authors', yielded these V and J calls. The sample includes more than 110,000 distinct CDR3 sequences, with 14% observed a single time. The ten largest clones represent 25% to 30% of the sample.

Taken from cysteine to phenylalanine, the CDR3 has 13 residues. The only DNA kept is the CDR3, 39 bases in frame from the first base. V and J lose 3 bases and 7 bases, and a span of 9 bases separates them. The germline V gene specifies MNHEY as CDR1 and SVGAGI as CDR2. In regard to this clonotype: This clone's antigen is unknown. Per-base quality was not reported, and no clone a single base away is much larger than it.

The receptor was derived from an adult woman who had mild COVID-19 (a few samples of this study predate the infection). The sample titles of this study are shuffled in the database, so cell type and time point are left out; the donor was told from shared clones. The chain is encoded by TRBV6-5 joined to TRBJ2-2; TRBD2 might be the D gene, on 5 matching bases. Material: PBMCs or a T cell subset sorted from them (not recorded which). The sequenced DNA is TGTGCCAGCAGTTATAAGGGAGACGGGGAGCTGTTTTTT. Its protein reads: CASSYKGDGELFF.